A selection of T cell receptor beta chains follows, all from one sample in a study of early T cells in non-severe SARS-CoV-2 infection. TCRdb reanalysed the 5' RACE reads using MiXCR and keeps one entry per CDR3 protein. The repertoire holds 68,000 or so distinct CDR3 sequences, roughly a tenth seen once, with 6.4% in the top ten. The material sequenced was whole blood. These receptor sequences come from an adult who was a healthcare worker with PCR-confirmed SARS-CoV-2 infection or an uninfected control (not recorded which). The CDR3 runs from the conserved cysteine through the conserved F or W. D genes are given only for firm matches. Expanded clones are given a class, and other clones once, few, many or no size at all.

clone size	J gene	D gene	V gene	CDR3 length	CDR3 protein	CDR3 DNA
many	TRBJ1-4	NA	TRBV3-1	12	CASNEGGEKLFF	TGTGCCAGCAATGAGGGTGGGGAAAAACTGTTTTTT
many	TRBJ2-3	NA	TRBV11-2	15	CASSSLSSSTDTQYF	TGTGCCAGCAGCTCACTATCTTCTAGCACAGATACGCAGTATTTT
many	TRBJ2-4	NA	TRBV18	16	CASSPRNSQAKNIQYF	TGTGCCAGCTCACCACGTAACAGTCAAGCCAAAAACATTCAGTACTTC
few	TRBJ1-5	NA	TRBV19	17	CASSIFRDTRGNQPQHF	TGTGCCAGTAGTATTTTTCGGGACACCAGAGGAAATCAGCCCCAGCATTTT
NA	TRBJ2-3	NA	TRBV11-2	15	CASSRRDLLTDTQYF	TGTGCCAGCAGCCGCCGGGACTTACTCACAGATACGCAGTATTTT
NA	TRBJ1-5	NA	TRBV7-6	13	CAQAGGGNQPQHF	TGTGCTCAAGCGGGGGGTGGGAATCAGCCCCAGCATTTT
few	TRBJ1-1	TRBD1	TRBV15	12	CATSRAGRGAFF	TGTGCCACCAGCAGGGCCGGCAGGGGGGCTTTCTTT
many	TRBJ2-7	NA	TRBV5-1	14	CASSFSGLPYEQYF	TGCGCCAGCAGCTTTTCGGGACTCCCCTACGAGCAGTACTTC
NA	TRBJ2-1	NA	TRBV9	14	CASSVGIREYEQFF	TGTGCCAGCAGCGTAGGAATCCGGGAGTATGAGCAGTTCTTC
many	TRBJ2-3	NA	TRBV3-1	15	CASSQGTTNTDTQYF	TGTGCCAGCAGCCAAGGGACTACCAACACAGATACGCAGTATTTT
NA	TRBJ2-5	TRBD1	TRBV5-1	15	CASSDYRGMEETQYF	TGCGCCAGCAGCGACTACAGGGGAATGGAAGAGACCCAGTACTTC
few	TRBJ2-3	TRBD2	TRBV15	16	CATSKTGTSGPDTQYF	TGTGCCACCAGCAAAACCGGGACTAGCGGCCCAGATACGCAGTATTTT
NA	TRBJ1-2	NA	TRBV5-1	16	CASSLLGRGSNYGYTF	TGCGCCAGCAGCCTTTTGGGCCGGGGATCTAACTATGGCTACACCTTC
many	TRBJ1-1	NA	TRBV11-2	15	CASSPRDTPTTEAFF	TGTGCCAGCAGCCCACGGGACACCCCGACGACTGAAGCTTTCTTT
few	TRBJ1-2	NA	TRBV7-7	14	CASSLYRAYYGYTF	TGTGCCAGCAGCTTATACAGGGCCTACTATGGCTACACCTTC
NA	TRBJ2-5	NA	TRBV10-2	14	CASSAAGRQETQYF	TGCGCCAGCAGTGCAGCAGGCCGGCAAGAGACCCAGTACTTC
few	TRBJ2-7	TRBD2	TRBV20-1	14	CSVSRAGGSYEQYF	TGCAGTGTGAGTCGAGCGGGAGGCTCCTACGAGCAGTACTTC
many	TRBJ2-4	NA	TRBV7-2	14	CASSSTQGGNIQYF	TGTGCCAGCAGCTCTACCCAGGGGGGAAACATTCAGTACTTC
few	TRBJ2-3	NA	TRBV7-9	13	CASSLATGLTQYF	TGTGCCAGCAGCTTAGCTACGGGACTTACGCAGTATTTT
NA	TRBJ1-5	NA	TRBV6-1	13	CASADFSNQPQHF	TGTGCCAGCGCGGACTTCAGCAATCAGCCCCAGCATTTT
few	TRBJ2-3	TRBD2	TRBV12-3/TRBV12-4	14	CASSSSGPSDTQYF	TGTGCCAGCAGTTCTAGCGGACCTTCCGATACGCAGTATTTT
few	TRBJ2-5	NA	TRBV29-1	12	CSVFGQQETQYF	TGCAGCGTTTTCGGACAACAAGAGACCCAGTACTTC
few	TRBJ2-2	NA	TRBV12-3/TRBV12-4	11	CASSPYGELFF	TGTGCCAGCAGTCCGTACGGGGAGCTGTTTTTT
many	TRBJ1-5	NA	TRBV4-1	13	CASSRDRNQPQHF	TGCGCCAGCAGCCGAGACAGGAATCAGCCCCAGCATTTT
NA	TRBJ2-7	NA	TRBV7-9	14	CASSPRERPYEQYF	TGTGCCAGCAGCCCCCGGGAGCGGCCTTACGAGCAGTACTTC
NA	TRBJ2-3	NA	TRBV4-1	13	CASSPGTPSTQYF	TGCGCCAGCAGCCCTGGGACTCCAAGCACGCAGTATTTT
once	TRBJ1-4	NA	TRBV28	14	CATLPSGSYEKLFF	TGTGCCACACTCCCCTCGGGGAGTTATGAAAAACTGTTTTTT
many	TRBJ1-2	TRBD1	TRBV12-3/TRBV12-4	13	CASSTTRGYGYTF	TGTGCCAGCAGTACCACCAGGGGGTATGGCTACACCTTC
NA	TRBJ2-4	NA	TRBV13	15	CASSSNQGPDGIQYF	TGTGCCAGCAGTAGCAATCAGGGGCCAGATGGCATTCAGTACTTC
NA	TRBJ1-2	TRBD1	TRBV6-2/TRBV6-3	15	CASISRGQRTYGYTF	TGTGCCAGCATAAGCAGGGGGCAAAGGACCTATGGCTACACCTTC
few	TRBJ2-7	TRBD2	TRBV3-1	17	CASSQDPSGLLGYEQYF	TGTGCCAGCAGCCAAGACCCTAGCGGGCTACTAGGGTACGAGCAGTACTTC
NA	TRBJ2-2	TRBD2	TRBV6-6	19	CASSKSLAGVLMNTGELFF	TGTGCCAGCAGTAAATCACTAGCGGGAGTCCTAATGAACACCGGGGAGCTGTTTTTT
many	TRBJ2-3	TRBD1	TRBV7-9	15	CASLEGAASTDTQYF	TGTGCCAGCCTCGAGGGGGCGGCAAGCACAGATACGCAGTATTTT
many	TRBJ2-4	NA	TRBV27	19	CASSFGRLGDGRISDIQYF	TGTGCCAGCAGTTTCGGTCGGTTGGGGGACGGGCGAATTAGTGACATTCAGTACTTC
NA	TRBJ1-3	NA	TRBV6-5	15	CASSFGEPYQNTIYF	TGTGCCAGCAGTTTCGGCGAACCGTACCAAAACACCATATATTTT